Listed here is a single T cell receptor beta chain. Baseline was the first blood sampling point, followed by cycle 4 day 1 and cycle 7 day 1. The method was immunoSEQ multiplex PCR; TCRdb's version includes in-frame clones alone and lacks a portion of them. The data show tens of thousands of clones, over 80% seen once. The data derive from a study of OX40 agonist ivuxolimab in advanced cancers. At the level of the study: Two patients with cutaneous melanoma and one with hepatocellular carcinoma, three in total, showed partial responses.

The CDR3 consists of 16 residues. Germline lookup yields CDR1 SGHRS and CDR2 YFSETQ. The germline V and J ends were trimmed by 0 bases and 3 bases, with 13 bases remaining between them. The gene calls are TRBV5-1 and TRBJ1-3, with D possibly matching TRBD1 (5 bases). This specimen consisted of CD4+ or CD8+ T cells sorted from blood, obtained in a trial of the OX40 agonist ivuxolimab. The receptor comes from an adult with an advanced solid tumor such as melanoma, head and neck, liver or kidney cancer. CDR3 DNA sequence: TGCGCCAGCAGCTTGGCCCAGGGACCAAATGGAAACACCATATATTTT. Translating gives CASSLAQGPNGNTIYF.